The rows below give T cell receptor beta chains drawn from one sample of a study of CD8 T cells in ankylosing spondylitis. TCRdb analysed the 5' RACE reads with MiXCR anew, one entry per CDR3 protein. The sample holds fewer than 750,000 distinct CDR3 sequences; roughly 20% are singletons and the top ten take around a fifth. The specimen sequenced was blood, either unsorted or a sorted T cell fraction (not recorded which). Receptors originate from a male donor with ankylosing spondylitis. Each CDR3 is given with its conserved first and last residue. Clone size, where shown, is once, few, many, or a class for clones that have expanded.

v_call	j_call	cdr3_length	clone_size	cdr3_aa
TRBV4-3	TRBJ2-5	13	-	CASSPGQLETQYF
TRBV20-1	TRBJ2-1	20	few	CSAPRERKGLAKYSYNEQFF
TRBV6-1	TRBJ2-2	14	-	CASSITGDTGELFF
TRBV4-2	TRBJ2-3	17	-	CASSQAKGGAGTDTQYF
TRBV20-1	TRBJ1-1	12	-	CSAFSTNTEAFF
TRBV25-1	TRBJ2-7	13	few	CASRPQGSYEQYF
TRBV15	TRBJ1-5	15	-	CATSTLKGDNQPQHF
TRBV3-1	TRBJ2-3	13	few	CASSQDLGTSRDF
TRBV7-8	TRBJ1-1	16	-	CASSLDRTGASTEAFF
TRBV6-2/TRBV6-3	TRBJ2-5	14	-	CASSWGLPGETQYF
TRBV4-3	TRBJ2-3	13	few	CASSQRPPDTQYF
TRBV7-9	TRBJ1-3	16	few	CASSGGSTGDPYTIYF
TRBV20-1	TRBJ2-7	15	-	CSARDPGLAAYEQYF
TRBV5-6	TRBJ1-6	17	-	CASSLRDVPMGNSPLHF
TRBV5-1	TRBJ2-7	15	-	CASSPPGRTSYEQYF
TRBV7-9	TRBJ2-3	16	few	CASSAYRAGSTDTQYF
TRBV27	TRBJ2-4	16	-	CASSSPGPRVGNIQYF
TRBV12-3/TRBV12-4	TRBJ2-2	16	few	CASRGDFLPNTGELFF
TRBV5-1	TRBJ2-3	13	-	CASTNWGSDTQYF
TRBV7-2	TRBJ2-3	15	few	CASSPQLGSTDTQYF
TRBV5-5	TRBJ1-5	15	few	CASSGGQNSNQPQHF
TRBV11-2	TRBJ2-1	17	-	CASSSTLAGGAHNEQFF
TRBV7-9	TRBJ2-7	12	few	CASSLFGNEQYF
TRBV5-1	TRBJ2-7	16	-	CASSSSNRQGSYEQYF
TRBV3-1	TRBJ1-1	14	few	CASSQNDFYTEAFF
TRBV12-3/TRBV12-4	TRBJ2-3	13	-	CASHPPVADTQYF
TRBV9	TRBJ2-7	15	-	CASSVAGESSYEQYF
TRBV20-1	TRBJ1-5	14	-	CSASPQGANQPQHF
TRBV20-1	TRBJ1-4	14	-	CSAREIGRGEKLFF
TRBV7-9	TRBJ1-4	12	many	CASGQTNEKLFF
TRBV5-1	TRBJ2-1	16	-	CASSPPLLAGHNEQFF
TRBV20-1	TRBJ2-2	17	few	CSARGGVAGLNTGELFF
TRBV29-1	TRBJ2-1	13	-	CSVEGVGWDVGFF
TRBV24-1	TRBJ1-1	15	-	CATSDWGQDHTEAFF
TRBV4-1	TRBJ2-1	16	-	CASSQTGTVSYNEQFF
TRBV5-5	TRBJ1-3	16	few	CASSCTSRDSGNTIYF
TRBV5-1	TRBJ2-1	15	many	CASSLEAGTYNEQFF